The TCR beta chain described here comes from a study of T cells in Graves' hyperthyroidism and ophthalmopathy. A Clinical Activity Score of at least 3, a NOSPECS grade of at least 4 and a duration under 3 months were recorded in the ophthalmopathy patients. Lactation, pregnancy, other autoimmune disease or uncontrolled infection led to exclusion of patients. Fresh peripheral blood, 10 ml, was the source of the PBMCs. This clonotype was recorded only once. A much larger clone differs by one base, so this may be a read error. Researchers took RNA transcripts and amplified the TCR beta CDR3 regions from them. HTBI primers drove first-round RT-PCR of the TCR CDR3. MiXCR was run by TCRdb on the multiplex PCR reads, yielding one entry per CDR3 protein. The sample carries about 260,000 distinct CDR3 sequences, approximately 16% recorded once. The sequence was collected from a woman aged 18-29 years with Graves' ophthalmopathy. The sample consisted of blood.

The CDR3 DNA is TGTGCCAGTAGTATCTCCCGAACGGGCTATCAGCCCCAGCATTTT. Translation gives CASSISRTGYQPQHF. The J gene is TRBJ1-5, the V gene TRBV19; D remains ambiguous. Trimming shortened V by 3 bases and J by 5 bases, and 14 bases separated the two germline ends. CDR3 length: 15 residues. The germline gives CDR1 LNHDA, CDR2 SQIVND (reference sequence).